This T cell receptor beta chain came from a study of blood T cell repertoires in COVID-19. Trimming cost V 4 bases and J 2 bases, with 17 bases left between them. Looked up from germline, CDR1 is SEHNR and CDR2 is FQNEAQ (reference sequence). The CDR3 is 17 amino acids. Produced via immunoSEQ multiplex PCR; TCRdb's table is partial and in-frame only. The sample contains hundreds of thousands of clones, 83% of which appear only once. This TCR was sampled from a woman in her forties who had been exposed to COVID-19. Input material: PBMCs or T cells enriched from blood (not recorded which). The V gene is TRBV7-9, the J gene TRBJ2-2; D is unresolved. The CDR3 DNA sequence: TGTGCCAGCAGCTCCCCACCAACTAACACAAACACCGGGGAGCTGTTTTTT. Translation: CASSSPPTNTNTGELFF.